Listed here are 23 T cell receptor beta chains from one sample, sequenced in a study of technical replicates of blood from a handful of donors. Repertoires were generated with immunoSEQ multiplex PCR, while TCRdb's copy carries only in-frame clones and drops some. The table has around 100,000 clones, 95% to 96% seen once. The source material was T cells isolated from PBMCs. The source of these receptors is a human donor in good health.

The rearrangement links TRBV4-2 to TRBJ2-6; TRBD2 matches at 9 bases. The CDR3 totals 16 residues. CDR1 and CDR2 from the germline V gene are LGHNA and YNFKEQ. The junction had 5 bases not matched to a gene; V was cut back by 4 bases and J by 4 bases. The CDR3: CASSRLAAGGANVLTF. Written as DNA, the CDR3 is TGTGCCAGCAGCCGACTAGCGGCTGGGGGGGCCAACGTCCTGACTTTC.

The chain employs TRBV5-6 and TRBJ2-5, with D perhaps TRBD2 (6 bases). CDR1 SGHDT and CDR2 YYEEEE come from the germline V gene. The V and J ends lost 3 bases and 2 bases respectively, with 14 bases between them. This CDR3 has 15 residues. CDR3 nucleotides: TGTGCCAGCAGCTCCTCCTCGGGGGTTCAAGAGACCCAGTACTTC. Its protein product is CASSSSSGVQETQYF.

V and J are TRBV7-3 and TRBJ2-1; 7 bases match TRBD2. Looked up from germline, CDR1 is SGHTA and CDR2 is FQGTGA. This CDR3 region has 14 residues. Trimming at V came to 6 bases and at J to 7 bases, leaving 9 bases not matched to a gene. The CDR3 loop reads CASRKSGVSNEQFF. The CDR3 DNA reads TGTGCCAGCAGAAAAAGCGGGGTCAGTAATGAGCAGTTCTTC.

This chain joins TRBV6-6 and TRBJ1-1; D remains ambiguous. This CDR3 comprises 14 residues. V was pared by 1 base and J by 0 bases, with 6 bases between. In germline, CDR1 is MNHNY, CDR2 SVGAGI (reference sequence). For the CDR3, the DNA is TGTGCCAGCAGTTACTTCATCATGAACACTGAAGCTTTCTTT. This gives the protein CASSYFIMNTEAFF.

V gene TRBV9 combines with J gene TRBJ1-3; 8 nucleotides align to TRBD1. The CDR3 runs to 15 residues. V was clipped by 0 bases and J by 8 bases; unmatched bases: 7. In germline, CDR1 is SGDLS, CDR2 YYNGEE. In DNA, the CDR3 is TGTGCCAGCAGCGTAGAAGACAGGGGTAGCGACACCATATATTTT. Translating gives CASSVEDRGSDTIYF.

This rearrangement joins TRBV28 to TRBJ2-7, with 8 bases matching TRBD2. CDR1 is MDHEN, CDR2 SYDVKM, per germline. This CDR3 spans 16 amino acids. J was trimmed by 0 bases and V by 3 bases; bases with no gene match: 7. The CDR3 here is CASSFRLAQSSYEQYF. The CDR3 DNA reads TGTGCCAGCAGTTTTAGACTAGCGCAGTCCTCCTACGAGCAGTACTTC.

The rearrangement links TRBV19 to TRBJ2-7, with D perhaps matching TRBD2 (5 bases). The germline V and J ends were trimmed by 0 bases and 1 base, with 13 bases remaining between them. CDR1 is LNHDA and CDR2 is SQIVND in the germline V gene (reference sequence). This CDR3 has 16 amino acids. The CDR3 region is CASSIDLETGSYEQYF. The CDR3 nucleotides are TGTGCCAGTAGTATAGATCTAGAGACGGGGTCCTACGAGCAGTACTTC.

The chain combines TRBV5-1 with TRBJ1-1; D is unclear. CDR1 and CDR2 from the germline V gene are SGHRS and YFSETQ. The CDR3 runs 14 residues. Deletions cut 4 bases from V and 4 bases from J, with 14 bases between. The CDR3: CASSGREGTTEAFF. CDR3 bases: TGCGCCAGCAGCGGGAGGGAGGGTACCACTGAAGCTTTCTTT. The variable domain in full, completed from reference TRBV5-1 and TRBJ1-1, reads KAGVTQTPRYLIKTRGQQVTLSCSPISGHRSVSWYQQTPGQGLQFLFEYFSETQRNKGNFPGRFSGRQFSNSRSEMNVSTLELGDSALYLCASSGREGTTEAFFGQGTRLTVV.

The CDR3 DNA reads as TGTGCCAGCAGCGTAAGCGAGAACGCCTACGAGCAGTACTTC. As protein: CASSVSENAYEQYF. This chain links TRBV9 with TRBJ2-7; D remains unclear. Germline CDR1 reads SGDLS; CDR2 reads YYNGEE. V lost 1 base to trimming and J lost 2 bases, with 10 bases between them. The CDR3 contains 14 residues.

The V gene is TRBV27, the J gene TRBJ2-2, with D perhaps matching TRBD1 (6 bases). V gave up 6 bases and J gave up 5 bases, with 22 bases separating them. This CDR3 has 17 residues. Per germline, CDR1 MNHEY and CDR2 SMNVEV (reference sequence). The CDR3 is CASRKSGQYPRTGELFF. The CDR3 nucleotides are TGTGCCAGCAGAAAATCCGGACAGTACCCTCGGACCGGGGAGCTGTTTTTT.

V usage is TRBV14 and J usage is TRBJ1-1, with a tentative D call TRBD1 (6 bases). The CDR3 contains 14 residues. V was shortened by 6 bases and J by 4 bases, with 15 bases between the two germline ends. The germline V gene has CDR1 SGHDN and CDR2 FVKESK. CDR3 coding DNA: TGTGCCAGCAGTCTAGCCAGGGGCGGCACTGAAGCTTTCTTT. This gives the protein CASSLARGGTEAFF.

The chain recombines TRBV28 with TRBJ2-7; no firm D call. Germline V CDR1 and CDR2: MDHEN, SYDVKM. Trimming cost V 5 bases and J 6 bases, with 5 bases left between them. The CDR3 length is 10 residues. The CDR3 nucleotides read TGTGCCAGCAGTCTTATCGAGCAGTACTTC. Its translation: CASSLIEQYF.

V is TRBV19 and J is TRBJ2-4; a possible D gene is TRBD2 (5 bases). CDR3 length: 18 residues. Trimming left V 1 base short and J 1 base short, with 17 bases between. Germline CDR1 LNHDA, CDR2 SQIVND (reference sequence). CDR3 nucleotides: TGTGCCAGTAGTATAGTTTACCAAAGCTGGGAGGCCAAAAACATTCAGTACTTC. This sequence encodes CASSIVYQSWEAKNIQYF. The full variable domain, in which reference TRBV19 and TRBJ2-4 provide the parts outside the CDR3, is DGGITQSPKYLFRKEGQNVTLSCEQNLNHDAMYWYRQDPGQGLRLIYYSQIVNDFQKGDIAEGYSVSREKKESFPLTVTSAQKNPTAFYLCASSIVYQSWEAKNIQYFGAGTRLSVL.

The rearrangement links TRBV5-1 to TRBJ1-2; D not certain. The CDR3 totals 14 residues. Germline assignment: CDR1 SGHRS and CDR2 YFSETQ. V was pared by 4 bases and J by 4 bases, with 14 bases between. The CDR3 spells CASSPLGQVYGYTF. The DNA of the CDR3 is TGCGCCAGCAGCCCCCTCGGTCAGGTCTATGGCTACACCTTC.

This clone was counted a single time. J is TRBJ2-5 and V is TRBV4-1, with 7 bases fitting TRBD2. The germline V gene has CDR1 MGHRA and CDR2 YSYEKL. The length of the CDR3 is 18 residues. The trim removed 0 bases at V and 5 bases at J, leaving 15 bases unmatched. This chain's CDR3 is CASSQDLSRLMGGETQYF. CDR3 coding DNA: TGCGCCAGCAGCCAAGATCTTAGTAGGCTAATGGGGGGGGAGACCCAGTACTTC.

The CDR3 reads CASSWGQSYEQYF. CDR3 nucleotides: TGTGCCAGCAGCTGGGGACAGTCCTACGAGCAGTACTTC. This chain uses TRBV7-2 with TRBJ2-7; 7 nucleotides agree with TRBD1. V shed 4 bases and J 1 base; nucleotides not matched to a gene: 1. The CDR3 extends over 13 amino acids. Looked up from germline, CDR1 is SGHTA and CDR2 is FQGNSA.

The chain recombines TRBV27 with TRBJ2-3; D gene uncertain. Trimming left V 3 bases short and J 4 bases short, with 5 bases between. The germline V gene has CDR1 MNHEY and CDR2 SMNVEV (reference sequence). The CDR3 is 12 amino acids. CDR3 nucleotides: TGTGCCAGCAGTTTCTCGGCAGATACGCAGTATTTT. This sequence encodes CASSFSADTQYF.

The chain recombines TRBV6-6 with TRBJ2-1; TRBD1 matches 8 bases. Germline CDR1 is MNHNY and CDR2 is SVGAGI (reference sequence). This CDR3 is 16 amino acids long. Trimming took 3 bases from V and 6 from J; bases not matched to a gene: 10. DNA of the CDR3: TGTGCCAGCAGTTATACTCGGCAGGGGGCAGGCAATGAGCAGTTCTTC. It specifies CASSYTRQGAGNEQFF.

This sequence joins TRBV5-1 and TRBJ2-1, with 9 positions matching TRBD1. The CDR3 length is 15 residues. J gave up 3 bases and V 5 bases, and 6 bases lay outside the gene matches. Germline V lookup: CDR1 SGHRS, CDR2 YFSETQ. The CDR3 nucleotides are TGCGCCAGCAGTTGGACAGGGGAAGACTACAATGAGCAGTTCTTC. This sequence encodes CASSWTGEDYNEQFF. Combining the CDR3 with reference TRBV5-1 and TRBJ2-1 gives the whole variable domain KAGVTQTPRYLIKTRGQQVTLSCSPISGHRSVSWYQQTPGQGLQFLFEYFSETQRNKGNFPGRFSGRQFSNSRSEMNVSTLELGDSALYLCASSWTGEDYNEQFFGPGTRLTVL.

V usage is TRBV27 and J usage is TRBJ1-1; a possible D gene is TRBD1 (5 bases). CDR3 length: 14 amino acids. Trimming shortened V by 0 bases and J by 4 bases, and 9 bases separated the two germline ends. Germline values: CDR1 MNHEY, CDR2 SMNVEV (reference sequence). CDR3 protein: CASSLSGPATEAFF. CDR3 bases: TGTGCCAGCAGTTTATCGGGGCCAGCCACTGAAGCTTTCTTT.

This clone has only one observation. The chain joins TRBV19 to TRBJ2-1; D is possibly TRBD1 (5 bases). The ends were cut back, 7 bases at V and 2 bases at J, with 15 bases in the middle. The CDR3 has 15 amino acids. The germline V gene encodes CDR1 LNHDA and CDR2 SQIVND (reference sequence). The CDR3 region has the DNA TGTGCCAGTACCGACAATTCAGGGACCTACAATGAGCAGTTCTTC. Its protein is CASTDNSGTYNEQFF.

The chain is built from TRBV9 and TRBJ2-3; the match to TRBD2 covers 12 bases. The junction had 13 bases not matched to a gene; V was cut back by 0 bases and J by 2 bases. The CDR3 has 20 amino acids. Germline CDR1 is SGDLS and CDR2 is YYNGEE. The CDR3 reads CASSVVDRASGRGDTDTQYF. The DNA of the CDR3 is TGTGCCAGCAGCGTAGTCGACCGGGCTAGCGGGAGGGGAGACACAGATACGCAGTATTTT. The full variable domain, with the rest looked up from reference TRBV9 and TRBJ2-3, is DSGVTQTPKHLITATGQRVTLRCSPRSGDLSVYWYQQSLDQGLQFLIQYYNGEERAKGNILERFSAQQFPDLHSELNLSSLELGDSALYFCASSVVDRASGRGDTDTQYFGPGTRLTVL.

The rearrangement joins TRBV18 to TRBJ1-1; D is perhaps TRBD1 (5 bases). The CDR3 is made up of 13 amino acids. Trimming took off 6 bases at V and 5 bases at J, with 13 bases between the two ends. Germline V lookup: CDR1 KGHSH, CDR2 LQKENI. Here the CDR3 reads CASSAGGETEAFF. The CDR3 bases are TGTGCCAGCTCTGCCGGGGGGGAAACTGAAGCTTTCTTT.